These T cell receptor beta chains were read from a single sample in a study of blood T cell repertoires in COVID-19. Repertoires were generated with immunoSEQ multiplex PCR, while TCRdb's copy carries only in-frame clones and drops some. The sample records around 380,000 clones, 81% being singletons. What was sequenced was peripheral blood. These receptors all come from a human donor with acute or convalescent COVID-19. The donor label of this sample is uncertain. Each CDR3 is given without its conserved first and last residue. Each record gives: clone size, J gene, D gene, V gene, CDR3 protein. A D gene is named only where the DNA matches it firmly. Some rows mark clone size as missing; the rest say once, few, many or name a class of expanded clone.

NA | TRBJ2-1 | NA | TRBV30 | AWSELNEQF
NA | TRBJ2-5 | NA | TRBV7-6 | ASSLGFGNQETQY
NA | TRBJ2-7 | TRBD1 | TRBV24-1 | ATKTGTYEQY
few | TRBJ1-1 | TRBD1 | TRBV7-2 | ASSLNRGSEAF
NA | TRBJ2-1 | NA | TRBV27 | ASRAAGSSYNEQF
NA | TRBJ1-1 | NA | TRBV19 | ASSVTGTGQAF
NA | TRBJ2-1 | TRBD2 | TRBV6-4 | ASSDVAGGYNEQF
few | TRBJ2-7 | NA | TRBV6-5 | ASSPTTGGYEQY
NA | TRBJ1-4 | NA | TRBV4-1 | ASSQGGLSEKLF
NA | TRBJ1-1 | NA | TRBV19 | ASSIGLGRTEAF
NA | TRBJ2-2 | NA | TRBV4-1 | ASSQNRRPNTGELF
few | TRBJ1-5 | NA | TRBV7-2 | ASSFTRGYQPQH
once | TRBJ2-4 | TRBD2 | TRBV5-4 | ASSSTPSGGAKNIQY
NA | TRBJ2-5 | NA | TRBV4-1 | ASSQGRGDTQY
NA | TRBJ1-4 | NA | TRBV27 | ASSFQGGNEKLF
NA | TRBJ2-1 | NA | TRBV30 | ACHILGAGEQF
NA | TRBJ2-5 | NA | TRBV7-9 | ASSSPDQETQY
NA | TRBJ2-5 | TRBD2 | TRBV5-4 | ASSFGTIQETQY
NA | TRBJ1-3 | NA | TRBV14 | ASSQAQGTGNTIY
NA | TRBJ2-1 | TRBD2 | TRBV11-3 | ASSPRTSGPNEQF
once | TRBJ2-5 | TRBD2 | TRBV28 | ASSSGRGRETQY
NA | TRBJ2-3 | TRBD2 | TRBV6-5 | ASTSGKITDTQY
NA | TRBJ2-6 | TRBD2 | TRBV19 | ASSTNPGLAGGGANVLT
NA | TRBJ2-3 | NA | TRBV7-9 | ASRYTSRSTDTQY
NA | TRBJ1-3 | NA | TRBV5-5 | ASSLSPVSGNTIY
NA | TRBJ1-6 | NA | TRBV30 | AGRRVYNSPLH
NA | TRBJ1-2 | TRBD1 | TRBV7-2 | ASSSNRDRLYGYT
NA | TRBJ1-1 | NA | TRBV2 | ASSLTGTSLMNTEAF
NA | TRBJ1-1 | NA | TRBV2 | ASIWTANTEAF
NA | TRBJ2-6 | TRBD1 | TRBV6-6 | ASRRTGRSGANVLT
NA | TRBJ2-3 | TRBD2 | TRBV6-1 | ASSEAGLAVPLGQY
NA | TRBJ2-1 | TRBD2 | TRBV5-4 | ASSFPGTSGRGYNEQF
few | TRBJ1-1 | NA | TRBV7-5 | VRSLQTGPNTEAF
NA | TRBJ1-2 | NA | TRBV4-2 | ASSQDVALGGGYT
NA | TRBJ1-1 | TRBD1 | TRBV2 | ASRYRGLNTEAF
few | TRBJ1-2 | TRBD1 | TRBV10-2 | ASSDLDRGKGGYT
NA | TRBJ2-1 | TRBD2 | TRBV11-2 | ASSSRGGPSYNEQF
NA | TRBJ2-5 | TRBD1 | TRBV5-1 | ASSLVTGQGRETQY
NA | TRBJ2-3 | TRBD2 | TRBV11-2 | ASSNGGGTDTQY
NA | TRBJ2-6 | NA | TRBV6-2/TRBV6-3 | ASSPDRFYGANVLT
NA | TRBJ1-1 | TRBD1 | TRBV5-1 | ASSLLSGQGSRGTEAF
few | TRBJ2-7 | NA | TRBV30 | AWRTGAYEQY
NA | TRBJ1-5 | NA | TRBV27 | ASSLYGVDNSNQPQH
NA | TRBJ2-7 | NA | TRBV5-1 | ASSLGQGGIYEQY
NA | TRBJ1-1 | TRBD1 | TRBV6-5 | ASTNRRQGASRAF
NA | TRBJ1-1 | NA | TRBV2 | ASRKTVSNTEAF
NA | TRBJ1-3 | TRBD1 | TRBV4-1 | ASSQFPDRGRGNTIY
NA | TRBJ2-1 | TRBD2 | TRBV5-4 | ASSPLAGSYNEQF
NA | TRBJ2-6 | NA | TRBV23-1 | ASRTLRHRRLSGANVLT
NA | TRBJ1-5 | TRBD1 | TRBV23-1 | ASSQSRGRRAPSKSEPQH